The present TCR beta chain was sequenced within a study of blood T cell repertoires in COVID-19. Study in general: T cells, B-cell-depleted T cells, or PBMCs supplied cDNA or gDNA.

Clones were sequenced by immunoSEQ multiplex PCR, and TCRdb holds only the in-frame ones, with some missing. This repertoire shows around 32,000 clones, approximately 93% found once; its top ten account for about 0.86%. V lost 4 bases, J lost 8 bases, and 21 bases lay in between. From germline, CDR1 is SGHNT and CDR2 YYREEE (reference sequence). The CDR3 covers 15 residues. Sequenced input: peripheral blood. This clonotype was sampled from a male donor with active COVID-19. This chain connects TRBV5-4 to TRBJ1-2, with D uncertain. The CDR3: CASSHRDPALKGYTF. CDR3 in DNA: TGTGCCAGCAGCCACCGGGATCCCGCCTTGAAGGGCTACACCTTC.